A single sample is the source of the 2 T cell receptor beta chains below, sequenced in a study of blood T cell repertoires in COVID-19. Generated by immunoSEQ multiplex PCR, the TCRdb table keeps only in-frame clones and is missing some. Of around 370,000 clones listed, around 87% are singletons. The sample comprised peripheral blood. The receptor set was obtained from a woman in her fifties or sixties with COVID-19, enrolled during active disease.

V is TRBV12-3 or TRBV12-4 and J is TRBJ1-1; 8 bases map to TRBD1. V lost 10 bases and J lost 4; bases outside the gene matches: 8. The CDR3 has 13 residues. The CDR3 sequence is CATKTGATTEAFF. As DNA, the CDR3 is TGTGCCACCAAGACAGGGGCCACCACTGAAGCTTTCTTT.

The gene calls are TRBV2 and TRBJ2-5; TRBD2 matches 7 bases. This CDR3 is 14 amino acids long. V dropped 8 bases and J dropped 2; count of bases not matched to a gene: 8. Per the germline V gene, CDR1 is SNHLY and CDR2 is FYNNEI. The CDR3 region is CASGGRGVQETQYF. DNA of the CDR3: TGTGCCAGCGGGGGACGGGGGGTACAAGAGACCCAGTACTTC.